Listed here are 10 T cell receptor beta chains from one sample, sequenced in a study of cytomegalovirus exposure and HLA in healthy donors. PCR used 60 Vbeta primers and 13 Jbeta primers. TCRdb's copy holds only in-frame clones and misses some; the assay was immunoSEQ multiplex PCR. The data show 200,000 to 250,000 clones, 78% seen once. The source material was PBMCs. The source is a boy aged 5-17 years in good health and CMV-seronegative.

The chain combines TRBV9 with TRBJ1-1; D gene ambiguous. This CDR3 contains 14 residues. Germline assignment: CDR1 SGDLS and CDR2 YYNGEE. Trimming took 3 bases from V and 1 from J, leaving 10 bases between them. DNA of the CDR3: TGTGCCAGCAGCGACGGACTCGGGAACACTGAAGCTTTCTTT. It yields the protein CASSDGLGNTEAFF.

The rearrangement links TRBV2 to TRBJ1-2; D is undetermined. CDR3 length equals 10 residues. The V gene lost 8 bases and the J gene lost 6 bases, with 7 bases spanning the gap. From germline, CDR1 is SNHLY and CDR2 FYNNEI. The CDR3 coding sequence is TGTGCCAGCGTTCGGGATGGCTACACCTTC. Protein: CASVRDGYTF.

V is TRBV2 and J is TRBJ1-2; tentatively, D is TRBD1 (5 bases). Trimming took off 4 bases at V and 8 bases at J, with 20 bases between the two ends. The CDR3 has 15 amino acids. Germline CDR1 SNHLY, CDR2 FYNNEI. CDR3 protein: CASSAVRAGSIGYTF. In nucleotides, the CDR3 is TGTGCCAGCAGTGCGGTACGGGCAGGGTCTATCGGCTACACCTTC.

The chain links TRBV7-2 to TRBJ2-1; TRBD2 matches 9 bases. Germline V gene lookup returns CDR1 SGHTA and CDR2 FQGNSA. V gave up 2 bases and J gave up 4 bases; unmatched junction bases: 12. There are 18 residues in the CDR3. The CDR3 coding sequence is TGTGCCAGCAGCTTACCCTGGGAGAAGCGGGGGGCTTACAATGAGCAGTTCTTC. This codes for CASSLPWEKRGAYNEQFF.

This clone came up once. V usage is TRBV9 and J usage is TRBJ1-1, with D possibly matching TRBD1 (6 bases). V was pared by 0 bases and J by 5 bases, with 11 bases between. The CDR3 has 14 amino acids. Germline CDR1 SGDLS, CDR2 YYNGEE. DNA for the CDR3: TGTGCCAGCAGCGTAGGTTTGGGGGCTACTGAAGCTTTCTTT. This translates into CASSVGLGATEAFF.

The genes are TRBV30 and TRBJ1-4; 7 bases are shared with TRBD1. V lost 4 bases and J lost 5; bases outside the gene matches: 7. Germline lookup yields CDR1 GTSNPN and CDR2 SVGIG (reference sequence). The CDR3 has 14 amino acids. As DNA, the CDR3 is TGTGCCTGGACTCGGGACAGCCAAAATGAAAAACTGTTTTTT. As protein: CAWTRDSQNEKLFF.

Concerning this clone itself: Germline is not matched at one junction end, which may reflect a read error. The chain has TRBV6-4 and TRBJ2-7; D is unclear. The germline V gene has CDR1 MRHNA and CDR2 SNTAGT. The CDR3 length is 14 residues. The CDR3 DNA is TGTACCAGCAGTGACCCTGGGCTCTCCTACGAGCAGTACTTC. It yields the protein CTSSDPGLSYEQYF.

This clone was counted between two and nine times. This chain connects TRBV14 to TRBJ2-2; D is ambiguous. Trimming took 4 bases from V and 0 from J, leaving 12 bases between them. Germline-derived CDR1 and CDR2 are SGHDN and FVKESK. The CDR3 is made up of 16 amino acids. For the CDR3, the DNA is TGTGCCAGCAGCCGGGCCCGTCTCGCGAACACCGGGGAGCTGTTTTTT. Protein sequence: CASSRARLANTGELFF. Looking up the rest from reference TRBV14 and TRBJ2-2 gives the full variable domain: EAGVTQFPSHSVIEKGQTVTLRCDPISGHDNLYWYRRVMGKEIKFLLHFVKESKQDESGMPNNRFLAERTGGTYSTLKVQPAELEDSGVYFCASSRARLANTGELFFGEGSRLTVL.

V usage is TRBV10-3 and J usage is TRBJ2-5, with 8 bases that match TRBD1. The germline V gene has CDR1 ENHRY and CDR2 SYGVKD. After removal of 6 bases from V and 4 bases from J, the junction contained 13 bases not matched to a gene. The CDR3 covers 16 residues. The CDR3 DNA reads as TGTGCCATCAGCGGAAGACGACAGGGGAAGGGAGAGACCCAGTACTTC. Protein sequence: CAISGRRQGKGETQYF.

The CDR3 DNA reads TGTGCCAGCAGTGCTGCGGGAGTCTTGCGGCTTAGCGGGCAGTTCTTC. Encoded protein: CASSAAGVLRLSGQFF. The chain couples TRBV2 to TRBJ2-1, with 7 bases matching TRBD2. The CDR3 sequence is 16 residues long. The germline V gene encodes CDR1 SNHLY and CDR2 FYNNEI. Germline trimming cut 4 bases from V and 12 bases from J; bases unmatched to any gene: 18. The whole variable domain, filled in from reference TRBV2 and TRBJ2-1, reads EPEVTQTPSHQVTQMGQEVILRCVPISNHLYFYWYRQILGQKVEFLVSFYNNEISEKSEIFDDQFSVERPDGSNFTLKIRSTKLEDSAMYFCASSAAGVLRLSGQFFGPGTRLTVL.